Each of the 10 T cell receptor beta chains below was sequenced from the same sample in a study of T-cell reconstitution after alpha-beta-depleted transplantation in children. Unique molecular identifiers tagged the TCRbeta library. From the PCR reads, TCRdb called clonotypes with MiXCR, one entry per CDR3 protein. The repertoire consists of 700,000 or so distinct CDR3 sequences, with approximately 14% occurring once and the leading ten covering 0.79%. This specimen consisted of PBMCs, obtained before TCRalphabeta/CD19-depleted stem cell transplant. These receptors all stem from a girl aged 2-9 years with congenital amegakaryocytic thrombocytopenia, due to receive a stem cell transplant.

The gene calls are TRBV6-1 and TRBJ1-3, with a weak D call TRBD1 (6 bases). From germline, CDR1 is MNHNS and CDR2 SASEGT. The CDR3 has 14 residues. V was clipped by 4 bases and J by 0 bases, with 7 bases between them. The CDR3: CASSARGSGNTIYF. The DNA of the CDR3 is TGTGCCAGCAGTGCCAGGGGCTCTGGAAACACCATATATTTT.

The genes are TRBV25-1 and TRBJ1-1, with 7 bases that match TRBD1. Germline V gene lookup returns CDR1 MGHDK and CDR2 SYGVNS. The CDR3 extends over 14 amino acids. V was clipped by 6 bases and J by 1 base; unmatched bases: 5. The CDR3 protein is CASRTGITNTEAFF. CDR3 bases: TGTGCCAGCAGGACAGGGATAACGAACACTGAAGCTTTCTTT.

In DNA, the CDR3 is TGTGCCAGCAGCCAAGCGGTGGTTAGCGGGAGGACCTACAATGAGCAGTTCTTC. Residues: CASSQAVVSGRTYNEQFF. The chain links TRBV3-1 to TRBJ2-1; 10 bases are a match to TRBD2. The CDR3 runs to 18 residues. Germline CDR1 reads LGHDT; CDR2 reads YNNKEL (reference sequence). V shed 1 base, J shed 2 bases, and the junction held 8 bases outside the gene matches.

In its sample, this clonotype was seen many times. The rearrangement links TRBV29-1 to TRBJ2-1, with a weak D call TRBD2 (7 bases). CDR3 length: 12 amino acids. V gave up 6 bases and J gave up 8 bases, with 14 bases separating them. CDR1 is SQVTM, CDR2 ANQGSEA, per germline. This CDR3 is CSVKRGGDEQFF. CDR3 bases: TGCAGCGTCAAAAGAGGGGGGGATGAGCAGTTCTTC.

This clonotype was detected only a few times. CDR3: CASSKPRTSGTNTGELFF. The CDR3 nucleotides read TGCGCCAGCAGCAAACCACGGACTAGCGGGACCAACACCGGGGAGCTGTTTTTT. V is TRBV5-1 and J is TRBJ2-2; 12 bases are a match to TRBD2. This CDR3 has 18 amino acids. Germline V gene sequence: CDR1 SGHRS, CDR2 YFSETQ. V lost 4 bases to trimming and J lost 2 bases; unmatched junction nucleotides: 9. Drawing the rest from reference TRBV5-1 and TRBJ2-2, the complete variable domain is KAGVTQTPRYLIKTRGQQVTLSCSPISGHRSVSWYQQTPGQGLQFLFEYFSETQRNKGNFPGRFSGRQFSNSRSEMNVSTLELGDSALYLCASSKPRTSGTNTGELFFGEGSRLTVL.

This clonotype has ten or more counts. The rearrangement uses TRBV24-1 and TRBJ2-1, with 9 nucleotides matching TRBD1. Germline CDR1 reads KGHDR; CDR2 reads SFDVKD. The CDR3 has 16 residues. Germline trimming cut 3 bases from V and 5 bases from J; bases unmatched to any gene: 7. In DNA, the CDR3 is TGTGCCACCAGTGATGCCGGGACAGGGTACGACAATGAGCAGTTCTTC. Amino acid sequence: CATSDAGTGYDNEQFF.

V and J are TRBV12-3 or TRBV12-4 and TRBJ1-4; 7 bases are shared with TRBD1. The CDR3 contains 20 residues. V was pared by 2 bases and J by 3 bases, with 18 bases of the junction left unmatched. The CDR3 DNA sequence: TGTGCCAGCAGTTTAAAGGGACAGCCTATCTACGGAGGTGCTAATGAAAAACTGTTTTTT. Translation: CASSLKGQPIYGGANEKLFF.

This clonotype was found many times. This sequence joins TRBV20-1 and TRBJ1-1; D not resolved. Germline loops: CDR1 DFQATT, CDR2 SNEGSKA (reference sequence). Trimming took off 3 bases at V and 1 base at J, with 9 bases between the two ends. The CDR3 covers 13 residues. CDR3 DNA sequence: TGCAGTGCTAGCGGTACGGCGAACACTGAAGCTTTCTTT. This sequence encodes CSASGTANTEAFF.

This clonotype was seen a handful of times. The chain uses TRBV20-1 and TRBJ2-1; 8 nucleotides align to TRBD1. The CDR3 is 17 amino acids. The trim removed 6 bases at V and 6 bases at J, leaving 19 bases unmatched. From germline, CDR1 is DFQATT and CDR2 SNEGSKA (reference sequence). Here the CDR3 reads CSARRADGQGFGNEQFF. In DNA, the CDR3 is TGCAGTGCCAGGCGGGCCGACGGACAGGGTTTTGGCAATGAGCAGTTCTTC.

Many counts were recorded for this clonotype. This chain uses TRBV5-1 with TRBJ1-4; D is unresolved. From germline, CDR1 is SGHRS and CDR2 YFSETQ. The V and J ends lost 4 bases and 3 bases respectively, with 13 bases between them. The CDR3 totals 15 residues. The CDR3 sequence is CASSLSNLANEKLFF. The CDR3 DNA sequence: TGCGCCAGCAGCCTTTCAAACCTAGCTAATGAAAAACTGTTTTTT.